Detailed here is one TCR beta chain. It lacks a known antigen. The sample holds no much larger clone one base away, and base qualities are not on file. To prepare the library, the immunoSEQ multiplex PCR assay was applied. A mixture of 60 forward primers for TCR Vbeta segments and 13 reverse primers for TCR Jbeta segments was used in the multiplex PCR. The CDR3 region of rearranged TCR beta genes was amplified from genomic DNA by a multiplex PCR assay. The Illumina HiSeq System was used to sequence the amplified TCR beta libraries as 87-base-pair reads. In the paper's pipeline: Across the 700 or so repertoires, a later analysis counted approximately 75 million unique TCR beta chains, around 11 million of which were shared by at least two donors. Raw reads were error-corrected and collapsed into unique sequences with a nearest-neighbor algorithm that merged closely related sequences to remove PCR and sequencing errors. To assign V, D and J gene segments, CDR3 sequences were aligned to IMGT reference sequences. For a sequence to be retained, a match of at least six nucleotides to both a V gene segment and a J gene segment was required. A rearrangement was called productive if the CDR3 had no stop codons and remained in frame with V and J, and every other rearrangement was called non-productive. CDR3 was defined according to IMGT convention as the region running from the second conserved V-encoded cysteine to the conserved J-encoded phenylalanine. The earlier analysis of about 610 of the donors excluded sequences that lacked an unambiguous match to a single V gene segment. In an earlier analysis of approximately 590 of the donors, a V segment was called functional when productive rearrangements were above 56.7%, and segregating when the standard deviation between donors exceeded 5%. To diagnose cytomegalovirus status from the catalog of TCR beta chain sequences, a statistical classification framework was built. In a later analysis, V and J genes were assigned by comparing TCR nucleotide sequences against IMGT/GENE-DB human TR gene sequences. The TCRdist pipeline was used in a later analysis to assign CDR3 sequences and most-parsimonious VDJ recombination scenarios. In a later analysis, each TCR beta chain was defined by its CDR3 amino acid sequence together with its V-gene family, and reads lacking a unique V-gene family were excluded. In a later analysis, 450 to 600 highly shared, low-generation-probability nucleotide sequences were removed to address suspected cross-contamination and a sequencing artifact. In a later analysis, a clonal expansion index for each public chain was calculated from normalized within-repertoire ranks of inferred template counts. In a later analysis, generation probabilities were computed using a VDJ recombination model fitted to out-of-frame rearrangements, and the results were checked against IGoR. In a later analysis, TCR-TCR, TCR-HLA and TCR-CMV co-occurrence was scored with hypergeometric tests, and a repertoire-size bias correction was applied to TCR pairs. In a later analysis, false discovery rates were estimated by permuting HLA or CMV assignments 20 times. A later analysis grouped co-occurring TCRs with DBSCAN, adding TCRdist sequence similarity when clustering within HLA-allele-positive subsets. Repertoires with fewer than 30,000 or more than 120,000 public chains were left out of co-occurrence clustering, as were several repertoires with anomalous nucleotide sharing. TCRdb carries this immuneACCESS record with in-frame sequences only. Its versions omit some clonotypes, under half of them owing to an unresolved V gene in the studies checked, with the rest unexplained. V, J and clone size were drawn from that table, and D and trimming were deduced from the DNA. Within this sample are 180,000 or so clones, with about 82% of them counted one time only. The ten largest clones represent under 2% of the sample.

The cohort was made up of about 670 healthy bone marrow donors. Cohort members were all nominally healthy when sampled, although unrecorded immune exposures were likely present. The donor tested CMV seronegative, placing the donor among the 352 seronegative members of the cohort. A peripheral blood sample was provided by each donor, and peripheral blood mononuclear cells were used for TCR beta sequencing. The Qiagen DNeasy Blood Extraction Kit was used to extract genomic DNA from the blood cell samples. The data were taken from a study of cytomegalovirus exposure and HLA in healthy donors (dated by TCRdb to about 2017). Concerning the study at large: An earlier analysis of some 600 of the donors reported 250 to 300 Gb of sequence data and 100 million to 120 million unique TCR beta sequences obtained from roughly 180 million T cells. An early release covering about 600 HLA-typed donors comprised about 300 gigabases of sequencing data and tens of millions of unique TCR sequences. The genetic ancestry cluster associated with self-reported Caucasian donors included about four fifths of the approximately 430 genotyped donors. The study was designed to test whether signatures of past pathogen exposure could be identified by cataloging public T cell receptors. The study used immunosequencing to profile the T cell repertoires of approximately 690 subjects and linked those repertoires to cytomegalovirus serostatus. In addition to the first cohort of roughly 670 subjects, a separate validation cohort of 120 different subjects was used. To predict cytomegalovirus infection status, the study brought together high-throughput TCR immunosequencing, statistical association of individual TCRs with disease status, and machine learning. A later analysis re-examined previously published TCR beta repertoires from just over 650 donors and added high-resolution HLA genotyping to investigate patterns of TCR occurrence. Rather than using new phenotypic data, the later analysis identified candidate immune exposures from TCR beta sequences and from how often those sequences occurred across donors. To decide whether each TCR beta V gene segment behaved as functional or pseudogenic, an earlier analysis of approximately 590 of the donors relied on high-throughput TCR beta sequencing. Donor age, sex, ethnicity and CMV serostatus were collected together with the repertoire data. A later genetic analysis took genome-wide SNP genotypes for about 55% of the roughly 700 donors and used that subset as a discovery cohort. All discovery cohort repertoires had been generated on a single sequencing platform. HLA typing covered class I and class II loci at four-digit resolution. Typing coverage differed by locus: A, B, C, DRB1 and DQB1 were typed in roughly 620-640 donors, DQA1 in 500 to 550, DPA1 in 600 to 610, and DPB1 in 472. A handful of DR-DQ haplotypes were handled as single units for association and clustering because linkage in the cohort was strong. Among some 400 genotyped donors of the cohort, an average of 235,054 unique TCR beta nucleotide sequences were sequenced per donor, around 20% of them non-productive. The study at large found these results: A later genetic analysis reported fewer N-insertions in productive TCRs among donors in an Asian-associated ancestry cluster than the approximately 700-donor mean. Because HLA typing was missing for some donors at each locus, association tests included only the typed subset. The classifier was reported to diagnose cytomegalovirus status with high specificity and sensitivity in both the original cohort and the validation cohort. Some IMGT-functional V segments, including TRBV6-2 and TRBV6-3, could not be told apart with the 87-base-pair reads, so those segments were excluded. According to a later analysis, TCR association rates differed among HLA loci, with DRB1 alleles showing the most associated TCRs and HLA-C alleles showing the fewest. Specific HLA alleles were associated with some 15,000 TCR beta sequences at a false discovery rate of 0.05 in a later analysis. In the study, roughly 160 TCR beta chains were listed as associated with cytomegalovirus. Correlated functional status among segregating V segments might be attributable to linkage disequilibrium, but an unknown experimental factor could not be ruled out. Most TCR sequences were observed very rarely across donors, whereas some public TCRs were present in many individuals. A group of highly shared sequence variants was considered likely to be a technical artifact of the sequencing pipeline. In an earlier analysis of approximately 600 of the donors, most TCR beta V segments were observed in productive rearrangements about 90% or about 30% of the time, broadly matching IMGT annotations. A later genetic analysis associated a missense DCLRE1C variant with V-gene and J-gene trimming of TCR beta chains, and an independent cohort replicated the association. According to a later analysis, most CMV-associated TCR beta chains appeared to be HLA-restricted, and the HLA associations seemed to be driven largely by CMV exposure. In a later analysis, several top co-occurrence clusters were reported to appear linked to parvovirus B19, influenza, CMV and Epstein-Barr virus. In vitro tests confirmed that a few of the cytomegalovirus-associated TCR beta chains recognize cytomegalovirus antigens. The authors suggested that the approach could potentially be generalized to other disease states and immunological phenotypes. Seventeen rarely observed V segments, including chromosome 9 orphons, were excluded from the earlier analysis of several hundred of the donors because counts were too low. Sequencing depth was assumed to be roughly uniform across donors in the presence/absence analyses, though that assumption may not hold. Immune exposure information for the cohort was limited to CMV serostatus. When HLA alleles, especially DR and DQ, strongly co-occurred, attributing TCR associations to individual alleles was difficult. In a later analysis, HLA-associated TCR beta chains were found to be more clonally expanded and to have lower generation probabilities than equally common non-associated chains. The cohort was sequenced for TCR beta chains only, and without alpha or paired-chain data the features that could be detected were limited. A further reported finding was that TCR beta sequences accurately predicted the HLA-A and HLA-B alleles for most subjects in the first cohort.

V is shortened by 6 bases, J by 14 bases, and the region joining them spans 11 bases. The CDR3 starts with the cysteine, ends with the phenylalanine, and has 11 residues. The DNA shown is the 33-base CDR3, in frame from base 1. From a lookup of the germline V gene, CDR1 and CDR2 are SNHLY and FYNNEI. The chain is encoded by TRBV2 joined to TRBJ1-6; possibly the D gene is TRBD1, per 5 matching bases. The receptor comes from a woman under 40 in good health and CMV-seronegative. The sample taken for sequencing was PBMCs. The DNA reads as follows: TGTGCCAGCAGCTCAGGGTCAACCCTCCACTTT. The translation is CASSSGSTLHF.